The rows below give T cell receptor beta chains drawn from one sample of a study of OX40 agonist ivuxolimab in advanced cancers. Some clones are missing from TCRdb's copy, which holds only in-frame ones; the method was immunoSEQ multiplex PCR. The sample has 35,000 to 45,000 clones, 70% to 90% seen once; the top ten hold 20% to 25%. The sample consisted of CD4+ or CD8+ T cells sorted from blood, taken in a trial of the OX40 agonist ivuxolimab. These receptors came from an adult with an advanced solid tumor such as melanoma, head and neck, liver or kidney cancer. CDR3s include the opening cysteine and the closing phenylalanine or tryptophan. D genes are given only for firm matches. Rows may omit the clone size; those that give it use once, few, many or a size class.

D gene	V gene	J gene	clone size	CDR3 protein	CDR3 DNA
NA	TRBV6-5	TRBJ1-6	NA	CASSYSESSRGSPLHF	TGTGCCAGCAGTTACTCCGAGTCTTCGCGGGGTTCACCCCTCCACTTT
NA	TRBV30	TRBJ2-3	NA	CAWSVQSEWSTDTQYF	TGTGCCTGGAGTGTACAAAGCGAGTGGAGCACAGATACGCAGTATTTT
NA	TRBV6-5	TRBJ2-3	NA	CASSFSDLRDTQYF	TGTGCCAGCAGTTTCTCCGACCTGAGGGATACGCAGTATTTT
NA	TRBV27	TRBJ2-7	NA	CASSFGMTYEQYF	TGTGCCAGCAGTTTCGGGATGACCTACGAGCAGTACTTC
NA	TRBV28	TRBJ1-2	NA	CARITGAVGYGYTF	TGTGCCCGAATAACGGGGGCAGTCGGCTATGGCTACACCTTC
TRBD2	TRBV28	TRBJ2-5	NA	CASSLFPGGPLEHQETQYF	TGTGCCAGCAGTTTATTCCCGGGGGGGCCGCTCGAACACCAAGAGACCCAGTACTTC
TRBD2	TRBV4-2	TRBJ2-3	once	CASSQVGQPSGLDFTDTQYF	TGTGCCAGCAGCCAGGTGGGGCAGCCAAGTGGACTAGACTTCACAGATACGCAGTATTTT
TRBD1	TRBV28	TRBJ1-5	NA	CASSRDREEGQPQHF	TGTGCCAGCAGTCGGGACAGGGAGGAAGGGCAGCCCCAGCATTTT
TRBD1	TRBV13	TRBJ1-2	NA	CASSSPNRQGSHTF	TGTGCCAGCAGCTCCCCCAACCGACAGGGCTCGCACACCTTC
NA	TRBV19	TRBJ1-1	few	CASSAIGNTEAFF	TGTGCCAGTAGTGCAATTGGGAACACTGAAGCTTTCTTT
NA	TRBV7-6	TRBJ1-1	NA	CASSLRRSNTEAFF	TGTGCCAGCAGCTTAAGACGGTCGAACACTGAAGCTTTCTTT